A selection of T cell receptor beta chains follows, all from one sample in a study of OX40 agonist ivuxolimab in advanced cancers. This table comes from immunoSEQ multiplex PCR, and its TCRdb copy is limited to in-frame clones, with some not included. The data show 76,000 or so clones, roughly 88% seen once. The sample in question was CD4+ or CD8+ T cells sorted from blood, obtained in a trial of the OX40 agonist ivuxolimab. The receptors stem from an adult with an advanced solid tumor such as melanoma, head and neck, liver or kidney cancer. The CDR3 runs from the conserved cysteine through the conserved F or W.

j_gene: TRBJ1-5
v_gene: TRBV19
CDR3aa: CASSRDRDQPQHF

j_gene: TRBJ2-5
v_gene: TRBV6-6
CDR3aa: CASSTGQGMGQETQYF

j_gene: TRBJ1-4
v_gene: TRBV14
CDR3aa: CASSPPGGKLFF

j_gene: TRBJ1-6
v_gene: TRBV10-3
CDR3aa: CAITPGRDNSPLHF

j_gene: TRBJ2-3
v_gene: TRBV25-1
CDR3aa: CASSVLAGGKTDTQYF

j_gene: TRBJ2-7
v_gene: TRBV7-9
CDR3aa: CASSLAAVPEQYF

j_gene: TRBJ2-3
v_gene: TRBV6-5
CDR3aa: CASKGHSSTDTQYF

j_gene: TRBJ2-7
v_gene: TRBV28
CDR3aa: CASIRTGVISHEQYF

j_gene: TRBJ2-7
v_gene: TRBV13
CDR3aa: CASSPSVAYEQYF

j_gene: TRBJ1-2
v_gene: TRBV5-1
CDR3aa: CASRDSDLPRGYTF

j_gene: TRBJ1-4
v_gene: TRBV10-3
CDR3aa: CAISGQSNEKLFF

j_gene: TRBJ2-2
v_gene: TRBV27
CDR3aa: CASSPLAGVVTGELFF

j_gene: TRBJ1-3
v_gene: TRBV11-2
CDR3aa: CASSLKQDREPGNTIYF

j_gene: TRBJ2-3
v_gene: TRBV25-1
CDR3aa: CASRGTSQADTQYF

j_gene: TRBJ2-3
v_gene: TRBV27
CDR3aa: CASSRLAGSIRGTDTQYF